These 29 T cell receptor beta chains share one sample of origin, sequenced in a study of blood T cells in healthy people across ages. Sample-barcoded 5' priming and a J-beta primer mix drove a second PCR of 7 to 11 cycles. TCRdb itself ran the 5' RACE reads through MiXCR, one entry per CDR3 protein. The data contain about 1.4 million distinct CDR3 sequences, roughly 60% of them singletons. Material for sequencing was blood. The receptors originated from a man aged 18 to 35 in good health.

The genes are TRBV28 and TRBJ2-5; TRBD2 is a possible D gene (6 bases). The J call may be incorrect, as the DNA end agrees better with TRBJ2-7. Germline V gives CDR1 MDHEN, CDR2 SYDVKM. The CDR3 sequence is 13 residues long. CDR3: CASSGSWGDEQYF. Here the CDR3 DNA reads TGTGCCAGCAGCGGGTCGTGGGGGGACGAGCAGTACTTC.

This chain uses TRBV29-1 with TRBJ1-1, with 8 nucleotides matching TRBD1. The V and J ends lost 7 bases and 2 bases, in that order; junction bases with no gene match: 6. This CDR3 region has 13 residues. Germline loops: CDR1 SQVTM, CDR2 ANQGSEA. CDR3 region: CSAVDRDNTEAFF. As DNA, the CDR3 is TGCAGCGCCGTGGACAGGGACAACACTGAAGCTTTCTTT.

This clonotype was seen only once. The chain recombines TRBV15 with TRBJ1-1; D is unresolved. Between the trimmed V and J ends, which lost 4 bases and 3 bases, there was a span of 12 bases. The CDR3 is made up of 14 amino acids. Germline V gives CDR1 LNHNV, CDR2 YYDKDF (reference sequence). CDR3 DNA: TGTGCCACCAGCACTGGACCAGACGACACTGAAGCTTTCTTT. Its protein is CATSTGPDDTEAFF.

This clonotype was picked up one time. The rearrangement joins TRBV9 to TRBJ2-1, with D possibly TRBD1 on 6 matching bases. The V gene's germline CDR1 is SGDLS and CDR2 YYNGEE. The CDR3 covers 15 residues. Trimming took 0 bases from V and 4 from J, leaving 11 bases between them. CDR3 protein: CASSVADSLYNEQFF. The CDR3 nucleotides are TGTGCCAGCAGCGTAGCGGACAGCCTTTACAATGAGCAGTTCTTC.

The chain uses TRBV7-8 and TRBJ1-6, with no clear D. CDR1 is SGHVS, CDR2 FQNEAQ, per germline. The CDR3 sequence is 17 residues long. The V end was cut by 1 base, the J end by 7 bases, with 17 bases between. The CDR3 is CASSLEAVGGVNSPLHF. As DNA, the CDR3 is TGTGCCAGCAGCTTAGAGGCCGTGGGCGGGGTCAATTCACCCCTCCACTTT.

The CDR3 region has the DNA TGTGCCAGCAGTTACGAGAGGAATCCCATGACCTACGAGCAGTACTTC. Translated: CASSYERNPMTYEQYF. The V gene is TRBV6-6, the J gene TRBJ2-5; D not certain. The DNA matches TRBJ2-7 better at its end, which makes the J call doubtful. This CDR3 is 16 amino acids long. Germline V gene lookup returns CDR1 MNHNY and CDR2 SVGAGI (reference sequence).

As to this clonotype: Germline is not matched at one junction end, which may reflect a read error. The chain employs TRBV15 and TRBJ1-2; unclear D gene. The CDR3 contains 12 residues. The germline CDR1 and CDR2 sequences are LNHNV and YYDKDF (reference sequence). The CDR3 nucleotides read TGTGCCACCAGCGGAGAGGGCCGCGGCTACACCTTC. Amino acid sequence: CATSGEGRGYTF.

Only a few counts were recorded for this clonotype. The CDR3 reads CASSPGALAGLRGETQYF. The CDR3, as DNA: TGTGCCAGCAGCCCCGGGGCGCTAGCGGGCTTGAGGGGAGAGACCCAGTACTTC. V gene TRBV4-2 combines with J gene TRBJ2-5, with 8 bases aligning to TRBD2. The CDR3 is 18 residues long. Germline assignment: CDR1 LGHNA and CDR2 YNFKEQ. The ends lost 4 bases at V and 4 bases at J; junction bases unmatched: 17.

This rearrangement joins TRBV28 to TRBJ1-2, with D perhaps TRBD1 (5 bases). CDR1 and CDR2 (germline): MDHEN, SYDVKM. This CDR3 contains 14 residues. Trimming left V 0 bases short and J 6 bases short, with 11 bases between. CDR3 DNA sequence: TGTGCCAGCAGTTTATGGCGGGGAGGGGATGGCTACACCTTC. It is translated as CASSLWRGGDGYTF.

The chain couples TRBV5-1 to TRBJ2-5; tentatively, D is TRBD1 (6 bases). The CDR3 covers 16 residues. The germline V gene has CDR1 SGHRS and CDR2 YFSETQ. With 3 bases removed from V and 5 bases from J, the gap between germline ends came to 20 bases. The CDR3 nucleotides are TGCGCCAGCAGCTCGACCCGGGACACCCCTTTGGAGACCCAGTACTTC. Protein: CASSSTRDTPLETQYF.

The CDR3: CASSLDREAGETQYF. The CDR3 DNA reads as TGTGCCAGCAGCTTGGATAGGGAGGCGGGTGAGACCCAGTACTTC. The chain recombines TRBV7-2 with TRBJ2-5, with D possibly matching TRBD2 (6 bases). The CDR3 has 15 residues. In germline, CDR1 is SGHTA, CDR2 FQGNSA. V was pared by 3 bases and J by 5 bases, with 16 bases between.

In its sample, this clonotype was seen a few times. The chain recombines TRBV6-2 or TRBV6-3 with TRBJ2-7; D possibly corresponds to TRBD2 (6 bases). V was cut by 6 bases and J by 7 bases, with 19 bases left in between. This CDR3 has 14 amino acids. Germline V gene sequence: CDR1 MNHEY, CDR2 SVGEGT. The CDR3 coding sequence is TGTGCCAGCAGACGCGCAGCGGGCCTTTGGGAGCAGTACTTC. It codes for CASRRAAGLWEQYF.

This chain joins TRBV6-5 and TRBJ2-7, with D possibly TRBD1 on 5 matching bases. This CDR3 is 14 amino acids long. Germline V lookup: CDR1 MNHEY, CDR2 SVGAGI. The germline V and J ends were trimmed by 0 bases and 6 bases, with 12 bases remaining between them. In DNA, the CDR3 is TGTGCCAGCAGTTACTCCTCCGTGGGGCTCGAGCAGTACTTC. Its translation is CASSYSSVGLEQYF.

The genes are TRBV6-1 and TRBJ2-1, with TRBD2 identical over 10 bases. V gave up 2 bases and J gave up 7 bases; unmatched junction bases: 8. Per the germline V gene, CDR1 is MNHNS and CDR2 is SASEGT. The CDR3 consists of 16 residues. The chain's CDR3 is CASSETRAGGGNEQFF. In DNA form, the CDR3 reads TGTGCCAGCAGTGAAACGCGAGCGGGAGGGGGTAATGAGCAGTTCTTC.

The chain uses TRBV2 and TRBJ2-4; D might be TRBD2 (5 bases). Per the germline V gene, CDR1 is SNHLY and CDR2 is FYNNEI. With 6 bases removed from V and 8 bases from J, the gap between germline ends came to 14 bases. This CDR3 is 13 amino acids long. CDR3 sequence (DNA): TGTGCCAGCAGCGGACGGAGGAGAGACATTCAGTACTTC. Translation: CASSGRRRDIQYF.

This CDR3 reads CASSSTGDGEQYF. The CDR3 nucleotides are TGCGCCAGCAGCTCGACGGGGGACGGCGAGCAGTACTTC. The chain couples TRBV5-1 to TRBJ2-7; perhaps TRBD2 as D (6 bases). The CDR3 contains 13 residues. V was shortened by 3 bases and J by 6 bases, with 13 bases between the two germline ends. Germline lookup yields CDR1 SGHRS and CDR2 YFSETQ.

This clonotype was counted between two and nine times. V gene TRBV20-1 combines with J gene TRBJ1-2, with unresolved D. Trimming stripped 8 bases from V and 6 bases from J, with 16 bases between. This CDR3 is built from 12 residues. Germline V gives CDR1 DFQATT, CDR2 SNEGSKA (reference sequence). CDR3 DNA sequence: TGCAGTTCCATCCACGCCGGCGATGGCTACACCTTC. Translation: CSSIHAGDGYTF.

The chain links TRBV5-1 to TRBJ2-2; 7 bases are shared with TRBD1. The CDR3 contains 14 residues. CDR1 and CDR2 (germline): SGHRS, YFSETQ. With 4 bases clipped from V and 4 bases from J, the junction kept 4 bases outside the gene matches. The CDR3 is CASSPTGATGELFF. For the CDR3, the DNA is TGCGCCAGCAGCCCCACAGGGGCCACCGGGGAGCTGTTTTTT.

This clonotype has more than one count but fewer than ten. V is TRBV7-9 and J is TRBJ2-5; TRBD2 matches 10 bases. The DNA matches TRBJ2-7 better at its end, which makes the J call doubtful. Germline V gene data show CDR1 as SEHNR and CDR2 as FQNEAQ (reference sequence). This CDR3 is built from 16 residues. The CDR3 sequence: CASSSLAGASSYEQYF. For the CDR3, the DNA is TGTGCCAGCAGCTCCCTAGCGGGAGCCAGCTCCTACGAGCAGTACTTC.

This clonotype has just a few counts. The chain couples TRBV12-3 or TRBV12-4 to TRBJ2-3, with 15 bases matching TRBD2. This CDR3 region has 16 residues. Germline trimming cut 1 base from V and 7 bases from J; bases unmatched to any gene: 3. The CDR3 loop is CASSLGTSGRGNTQYF. Here the CDR3 DNA reads TGTGCCAGCAGTTTAGGGACTAGCGGGAGGGGCAATACGCAGTATTTT.

This sequence joins TRBV6-2 or TRBV6-3 and TRBJ1-2; TRBD1 matches 9 bases. Germline V gene data show CDR1 as MNHEY and CDR2 as SVGEGT. J was trimmed by 8 bases and V by 5 bases; bases with no gene match: 6. The CDR3 runs 13 residues. In DNA, the CDR3 is TGTGCCAGCAGTGGACGGACAGGGGAAGGCTACACCTTC. It is translated as CASSGRTGEGYTF.

The chain uses TRBV11-2 and TRBJ2-5, with 9 bases matching TRBD1. With the DNA end fitting TRBJ2-7 better, the J assignment may be wrong. The CDR3 spans 15 residues. Germline assignment: CDR1 SGHAT and CDR2 FQNNGV. Here the CDR3 DNA reads TGTGCCAGCAGCCAAAGGACAGGGGCGAACTACGAGCAGTACTTC. Translation gives CASSQRTGANYEQYF.

The V and J genes are TRBV4-1 and TRBJ2-1; 9 bases line up with TRBD2. This CDR3 spans 16 amino acids. Trimming took 0 bases from V and 9 from J; bases not matched to a gene: 9. Germline V gene sequence: CDR1 MGHRA, CDR2 YSYEKL. The CDR3 DNA reads as TGCGCCAGCAGCCAAGAAGGGGGAGGACTAGCGTCTGAGCAGTTCTTC. Amino acids: CASSQEGGGLASEQFF.

In the case of this clonotype: Relative to the germline gene, one junction end is altered; a read error may explain this. The chain recombines TRBV4-2 with TRBJ2-4; D is perhaps TRBD2 (6 bases). The CDR3 has 15 amino acids. Germline CDR1 LGHNA, CDR2 YNFKEQ. CDR3 region: CPSSRLRGSNNEQYF. The CDR3 DNA is TGTCCCAGCAGCCGGCTGCGGGGCTCCAACAATGAGCAGTACTTC.

The sample holds one count of this clonotype. The J gene is TRBJ2-3, the V gene TRBV10-2, with unresolved D. There are 14 residues in the CDR3. Germline CDR1 reads WSHSY; CDR2 reads SAAADI. V lost 6 bases to trimming and J lost 0 bases, with 10 bases between them. The CDR3 DNA reads TGCGCCAGCAGGACCACCCTAAGCACAGATACGCAGTATTTT. Amino acid sequence: CASRTTLSTDTQYF.

The rearrangement links TRBV4-1 to TRBJ2-1, with 9 positions matching TRBD2. CDR3 length equals 14 residues. CDR1 is MGHRA, CDR2 YSYEKL, per germline. Trimming removed 5 bases from V and 9 bases from J; junction bases left unmatched: 8. CDR3 protein: CASSSSGAPLEQFF. In DNA form, the CDR3 reads TGCGCCAGCAGCTCTAGCGGGGCCCCCCTTGAGCAGTTCTTC.

The chain carries TRBV7-9 and TRBJ2-5; D might be TRBD2 (7 bases). Trimming took off 1 base at V and 4 bases at J, with 16 bases between the two ends. This CDR3 is built from 16 residues. Germline V gene sequence: CDR1 SEHNR, CDR2 FQNEAQ (reference sequence). CDR3 sequence (DNA): TGTGCCAGCAGCTTAGGATTTGACGGGGGGCCAGAGACCCAGTACTTC. Protein sequence: CASSLGFDGGPETQYF.

The J gene is TRBJ1-2, the V gene TRBV5-1; D uncertain. Germline assignment: CDR1 SGHRS and CDR2 YFSETQ. The CDR3 covers 14 residues. Trimming removed 4 bases at V and 6 bases at J, with 16 bases between. CDR3 in DNA: TGCGCCAGCAGCCCAATTGGGCCCGTAGATGGCTACACCTTC. Translated, it gives CASSPIGPVDGYTF.

The chain employs TRBV14 and TRBJ2-1, with 7 bases matching TRBD2. Trimming cost V 1 base and J 6 bases; bases outside gene matches: 9. Germline CDR1 reads SGHDN; CDR2 reads FVKESK. The CDR3 has 16 amino acids. The CDR3 bases are TGTGCCAGCAGCCAAGGTGGGAGGGCGGTAATCAATGAGCAGTTCTTC. This sequence encodes CASSQGGRAVINEQFF.